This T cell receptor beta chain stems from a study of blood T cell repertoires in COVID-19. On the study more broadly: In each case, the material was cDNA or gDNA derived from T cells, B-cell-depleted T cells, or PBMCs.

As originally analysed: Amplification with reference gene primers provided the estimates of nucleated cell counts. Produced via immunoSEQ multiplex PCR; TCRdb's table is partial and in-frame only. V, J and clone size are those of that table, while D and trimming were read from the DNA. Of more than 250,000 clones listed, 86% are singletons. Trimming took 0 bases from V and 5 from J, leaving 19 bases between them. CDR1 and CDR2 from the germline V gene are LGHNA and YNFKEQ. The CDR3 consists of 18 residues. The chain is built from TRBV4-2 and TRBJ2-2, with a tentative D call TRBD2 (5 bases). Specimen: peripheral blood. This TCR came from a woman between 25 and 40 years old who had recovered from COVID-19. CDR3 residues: CASSQEGGRARGTGELFF. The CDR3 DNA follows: TGTGCCAGCAGCCAAGAGGGTGGGCGAGCGAGAGGGACCGGGGAGCTGTTTTTT.